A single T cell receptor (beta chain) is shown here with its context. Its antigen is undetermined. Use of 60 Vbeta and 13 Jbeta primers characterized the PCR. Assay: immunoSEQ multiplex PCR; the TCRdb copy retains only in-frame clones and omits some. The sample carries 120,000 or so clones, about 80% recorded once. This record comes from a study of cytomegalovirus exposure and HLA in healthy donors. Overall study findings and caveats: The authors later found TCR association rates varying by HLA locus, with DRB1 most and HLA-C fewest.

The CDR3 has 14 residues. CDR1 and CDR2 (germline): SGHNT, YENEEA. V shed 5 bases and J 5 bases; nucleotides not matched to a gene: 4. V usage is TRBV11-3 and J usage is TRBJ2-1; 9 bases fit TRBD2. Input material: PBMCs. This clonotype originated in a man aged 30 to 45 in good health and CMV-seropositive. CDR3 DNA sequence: TGTGCCAGCAGCCCGCGGACTAGCGACAATGAGCAGTTCTTC. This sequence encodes CASSPRTSDNEQFF. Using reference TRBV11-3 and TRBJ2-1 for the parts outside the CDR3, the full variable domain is EAGVVQSPRYKIIEKKQPVAFWCNPISGHNTLYWYLQNLGQGPELLIRYENEEAVDDSQLPKDRFSAERLKGVDSTLKIQPAELGDSAVYLCASSPRTSDNEQFFGPGTRLTVL.